The 22 T cell receptor beta chains below come from one sample, sequenced in a study of CD8+ T cells in alopecia areata. As to treatment: oral pan-JAK inhibitor, 5-10 mg twice daily. TCR sequencing used cDNA made by reverse transcription of extracted RNA. The data were produced by immunoSEQ multiplex PCR, yet TCRdb's version contains in-frame clones alone and is incomplete. This table holds about 280,000 clones, roughly 64% found once. Here the sequenced sample was CD4+ T cells sorted from blood, taken at week 24, from a patient treated with tofacitinib. Receptor source: a human donor with alopecia areata.

The rearrangement links TRBV5-1 to TRBJ2-7; 9 bases line up with TRBD2. Germline CDR1 reads SGHRS; CDR2 reads YFSETQ. This CDR3 spans 15 amino acids. V lost 1 base and J lost 2; bases outside the gene matches: 4. CDR3 sequence (DNA): TGCGCCAGCAGCTTGAGCCAGCGGGGGGCCTACGAGCAGTACTTC. Amino acids: CASSLSQRGAYEQYF.

This clone was seen more than once but under ten times. This sequence joins TRBV7-2 and TRBJ2-7, with unresolved D. CDR1 SGHTA and CDR2 FQGNSA come from the germline V gene. The CDR3 contains 11 residues. Trimming took 2 bases from V and 7 from J, leaving 6 bases between them. The chain's CDR3 is CASSLSWEQYF. The CDR3 nucleotides are TGTGCCAGCAGCTTATCATGGGAGCAGTACTTC.

The sample holds a few counts of this clone. V and J are TRBV28 and TRBJ1-1; maybe TRBD1 (6 bases). The V gene lost 6 bases and the J gene lost 1 base, with 12 bases spanning the gap. The CDR3 loop spans 14 amino acids. Germline V gives CDR1 MDHEN, CDR2 SYDVKM. The CDR3 reads CASRVPGQNTEAFF. CDR3 nucleotide sequence: TGTGCCAGCAGGGTACCGGGACAGAACACTGAAGCTTTCTTT.

The chain combines TRBV4-2 with TRBJ2-6, with D possibly being TRBD1 (6 bases). CDR3 length equals 18 residues. CDR1 is LGHNA and CDR2 is YNFKEQ in the germline V gene. V was pared by 0 bases and J by 1 base, with 13 bases between. CDR3 sequence: CASSQDAGVVSGANVLTF. The CDR3 nucleotides read TGTGCCAGCAGCCAAGATGCAGGGGTCGTTTCTGGGGCCAACGTCCTGACTTTC.

This clone was counted a few times. The rearrangement joins TRBV29-1 to TRBJ1-1, with 7 bases fitting TRBD1. Germline V CDR1 and CDR2: SQVTM, ANQGSEA. V gave up 4 bases and J gave up 3 bases; unmatched junction bases: 23. This CDR3 is built from 19 residues. For the CDR3, the DNA is TGCAGCGTTGGGATGGCCACCGGAGGGGGCCTCAGGAGGGACACTGAAGCTTTCTTT. This sequence encodes CSVGMATGGGLRRDTEAFF.

This sequence joins TRBV7-9 and TRBJ2-2; possibly TRBD2 for D (6 bases). Germline CDR1 reads SEHNR; CDR2 reads FQNEAQ (reference sequence). There are 14 residues in the CDR3. The V and J ends lost 7 bases and 5 bases respectively, with 14 bases between them. The CDR3: CASIKTSKTGELFF. For the CDR3, the DNA is TGTGCCAGCATCAAGACTAGTAAGACCGGGGAGCTGTTTTTT.

To note about this clone: Germline is not matched at one junction end, which may reflect a read error. The same CDR3 arises from other DNA sequences in this sample as well. The chain uses TRBV28 and TRBJ2-5; 10 bases agree with TRBD1. This CDR3 has 16 amino acids. Germline CDR1 MDHEN, CDR2 SYDVKM. CDR3 sequence: CASLSAGGQGIETQYF. For the CDR3, the DNA is TGCGCCAGCCTTTCCGCCGGGGGACAGGGGATAGAGACCCAGTACTTC.

This rearrangement joins TRBV7-2 to TRBJ2-7; D gene uncertain. V lost 5 bases, J lost 4 bases, and 12 bases lay in between. CDR1 is SGHTA and CDR2 is FQGNSA in the germline V gene. This CDR3 region has 13 residues. CDR3 bases: TGTGCCAGCAGCGTTTATGGCGGATACGAGCAGTACTTC. Amino acids: CASSVYGGYEQYF.

The chain couples TRBV5-6 to TRBJ1-4; unclear D gene. The CDR3 contains 13 residues. The germline CDR1 and CDR2 sequences are SGHDT and YYEEEE. Deletions cut 0 bases from V and 4 bases from J, with 4 bases between. The CDR3: CASSLAGNEKLFF. In DNA form, the CDR3 reads TGTGCCAGCAGCTTGGCGGGTAATGAAAAACTGTTTTTT.

This chain connects TRBV27 to TRBJ2-3; 7 nucleotides line up with TRBD1. This CDR3 contains 19 residues. V trimming: 5 bases; J trimming: 6 bases; junction bases outside the gene matches: 23. Germline CDR1 is MNHEY and CDR2 is SMNVEV (reference sequence). This chain's CDR3 is CASSPQALSKTGIRDTQYF. The CDR3 nucleotides are TGTGCCAGCAGTCCCCAGGCCCTTTCAAAGACAGGGATTCGGGATACGCAGTATTTT.

This clone appeared a few times. V gene TRBV11-1 combines with J gene TRBJ1-1; 11 bases fit TRBD1. The V and J ends lost 5 bases and 3 bases, in that order; junction bases with no gene match: 8. Germline CDR1 and CDR2: SGHAT and FQDESV (reference sequence). The CDR3 runs to 16 residues. CDR3 bases: TGTGCCAGCAGCGAACGGACAGGGGGCAGGTACACTGAAGCTTTCTTT. Translation gives CASSERTGGRYTEAFF. Variable domain in full (rest from reference TRBV11-1 and TRBJ1-1): EAEVAQSPRYKITEKSQAVAFWCDPISGHATLYWYRQILGQGPELLVQFQDESVVDDSQLPKDRFSAERLKGVDSTLKIQPAELGDSAMYLCASSERTGGRYTEAFFGQGTRLTVV.

This clone came up a few times. This chain's CDR3 is CASSLDGSNQPQHF. In nucleotides, the CDR3 is TGCGCCAGCAGCTTGGATGGTAGCAATCAGCCCCAGCATTTT. This chain links TRBV5-1 with TRBJ1-5, with D unclear. V shed 0 bases and J shed 0 bases, with 4 bases lying between them. CDR3 length: 14 residues. Germline V lookup: CDR1 SGHRS, CDR2 YFSETQ.

This chain connects TRBV30 to TRBJ1-6; D possibly corresponds to TRBD1 (6 bases). V gave up 2 bases and J gave up 9 bases, with 11 bases separating them. Looked up from germline, CDR1 is GTSNPN and CDR2 is SVGIG (reference sequence). The CDR3 covers 13 residues. Written as DNA, the CDR3 is TGTGCCTGGAGTCAGACAGGTGCTTCACCCCTCCACTTT. The encoded protein is CAWSQTGASPLHF.

This clone was found once. V is TRBV25-1 and J is TRBJ1-1, with D possibly being TRBD1 (5 bases). The germline CDR1 and CDR2 sequences are MGHDK and SYGVNS. The V and J ends lost 1 base and 5 bases respectively, with 8 bases between them. The CDR3 extends over 13 amino acids. The CDR3 DNA reads as TGTGCCAGCAGTGAATTGGGGCGAACTGAAGCTTTCTTT. It is translated as CASSELGRTEAFF.

This clone was observed a few times. CDR3 nucleotides: TGCAGCGCCTCGGACAGGGGGAGCGGCAATCAGCCCCAGCATTTT. It codes for CSASDRGSGNQPQHF. V usage is TRBV29-1 and J usage is TRBJ1-5, with 10 positions matching TRBD1. The germline V gene encodes CDR1 SQVTM and CDR2 ANQGSEA. The trim removed 7 bases at V and 2 bases at J, leaving 8 bases unmatched. The CDR3 length is 15 residues.

V and J are TRBV4-2 and TRBJ2-1, with D perhaps matching TRBD2 (7 bases). The V gene's germline CDR1 is LGHNA and CDR2 YNFKEQ. Between the trimmed V and J ends, which lost 0 bases and 14 bases, there was a span of 14 bases. CDR3 size: 13 residues. CDR3 DNA sequence: TGTGCCAGCAGCCAAGATCTGGGGGGGCTGGAGTTCTTC. It translates to CASSQDLGGLEFF.

This clone was observed a single time. The rearrangement links TRBV20-1 to TRBJ1-2; unclear D gene. Germline V gives CDR1 DFQATT, CDR2 SNEGSKA (reference sequence). The ends were cut back, 6 bases at V and 6 bases at J, with 11 bases in the middle. This CDR3 is 11 amino acids long. Here the CDR3 reads CSARIRDGYTF. The CDR3 nucleotides are TGCAGTGCCAGAATTAGGGATGGCTACACCTTC.

In DNA form, the CDR3 reads TGTGCCAGTAGTATTCGGGACTTAAGCACAGATACGCAGTATTTT. Its protein product is CASSIRDLSTDTQYF. The chain employs TRBV19 and TRBJ2-3, with D possibly matching TRBD2 (6 bases). In germline, CDR1 is LNHDA, CDR2 SQIVND (reference sequence). V lost 3 bases and J lost 0, with 10 bases in between. The CDR3 loop spans 15 amino acids. The entire variable domain, with the rest obtained from reference TRBV19 and TRBJ2-3, is as follows: DGGITQSPKYLFRKEGQNVTLSCEQNLNHDAMYWYRQDPGQGLRLIYYSQIVNDFQKGDIAEGYSVSREKKESFPLTVTSAQKNPTAFYLCASSIRDLSTDTQYFGPGTRLTVL.

This rearrangement joins TRBV2 to TRBJ2-1; perhaps TRBD1 as D (5 bases). Germline V gives CDR1 SNHLY, CDR2 FYNNEI. The CDR3 is 15 residues long. The V end was cut by 4 bases, the J end by 0 bases, with 10 bases between. DNA for the CDR3: TGTGCCAGCAGTGGTACAGGATACTCCTACAATGAGCAGTTCTTC. It yields the protein CASSGTGYSYNEQFF.

The chain uses TRBV30 and TRBJ2-5; D not certain. V gave up 8 bases and J gave up 4 bases, with 14 bases separating them. The V gene's germline CDR1 is GTSNPN and CDR2 SVGIG (reference sequence). This CDR3 is 12 amino acids long. As DNA, the CDR3 is TGTGCCCTCAGGACGGGCGGAGAGACCCAGTACTTC. Translation: CALRTGGETQYF. The full variable domain, completed using reference TRBV30 and TRBJ2-5, is SQTIHQWPATLVQPVGSPLSLECTVEGTSNPNLYWYRQAAGRGLQLLFYSVGIGQISSEVPQNLSASRPQDRQFILSSKKLLLSDSGFYLCALRTGGETQYFGPGTRLLVL.

The rearrangement joins TRBV27 to TRBJ2-7; D may be TRBD2 (6 bases). Trimming left V 8 bases short and J 5 bases short, with 22 bases between. Germline V gene lookup returns CDR1 MNHEY and CDR2 SMNVEV (reference sequence). The CDR3 runs to 15 residues. The CDR3 is CASSEPGLVGHEQYF. CDR3 bases: TGTGCCAGCTCCGAACCGGGACTTGTAGGCCACGAGCAGTACTTC.

V gene TRBV4-1 combines with J gene TRBJ2-3; 9 nucleotides line up with TRBD2. CDR1 is MGHRA and CDR2 is YSYEKL in the germline V gene. The J segment lost 4 bases and the V segment lost 0 bases, leaving 5 bases of the junction unmatched. CDR3 length equals 16 residues. This chain's CDR3 is CASSQELAGFADTQYF. As DNA, the CDR3 is TGCGCCAGCAGCCAAGAGCTAGCGGGGTTCGCAGATACGCAGTATTTT.